The 21 T cell receptor beta chains below come from one sample, sequenced in a study of T cell responses to AZD1222 COVID-19 vaccine (TCRdb year 2021). The time point label of this sample denotes: about 28 days (+/-7) after the second vaccine dose. Libraries were made using the immunoSEQ multiplex PCR assay. The table was pulled from immuneACCESS by TCRdb, which kept in-frame rearrangements only. Such tables lose some clones; where checked, under half of the loss comes from unresolved V genes, and the rest has no known cause. The table for this sample lists about 86,000 clones; around 90% of them were counted only once. The ten largest clones add up to approximately 5.3% of the sample. This specimen was peripheral blood, taken 28 days after the second AZD1222 dose. Receptors originate from an adult who received the AZD1222 COVID-19 vaccine.

The CDR3 region has the DNA TGTGCCAGCAGCTCGGATAGGGGGCGCGTCATTCAGTACTTC. Translated: CASSSDRGRVIQYF. The chain carries TRBV7-2 and TRBJ2-4, with 7 bases lining up with TRBD1. The CDR3 has 14 amino acids. CDR1 SGHTA and CDR2 FQGNSA come from the germline V gene. V was clipped by 4 bases and J by 9 bases; unmatched bases: 9.

V gene TRBV24-1 combines with J gene TRBJ2-2; TRBD2 matches 8 bases. Looked up from germline, CDR1 is KGHDR and CDR2 is SFDVKD. With V trimmed by 4 bases and J by 5 bases, 2 bases remained unmatched. CDR3 size: 14 residues. CDR3 in DNA: TGTGCCACCAGTGACAGACTAGCGACCGGGGAGCTGTTTTTT. This sequence encodes CATSDRLATGELFF.

This chain links TRBV7-2 with TRBJ2-7; perhaps TRBD2 as D (6 bases). This CDR3 has 15 amino acids. The V gene's germline CDR1 is SGHTA and CDR2 FQGNSA. V dropped 2 bases and J dropped 2 bases, with 13 bases sitting between them. The CDR3 bases are TGTGCCAGCAGCTTACCTCGACTAGTGCCCTACGAGCAGTACTTC. It is translated as CASSLPRLVPYEQYF.

This rearrangement joins TRBV19 to TRBJ2-1; 7 positions match TRBD1. The V gene end was trimmed by 4 bases and the J gene end by 8 bases; junction bases not matched to a gene: 5. This CDR3 has 13 residues. The germline V gene has CDR1 LNHDA and CDR2 SQIVND (reference sequence). CDR3 protein: CASSTGQDDEQFF. CDR3 nucleotides: TGTGCCAGTAGTACCGGACAGGATGATGAGCAGTTCTTC.

A remark on this clone: The same CDR3 is also encoded by other DNA sequences in this sample. In DNA, the CDR3 is TGTGCCAGTAGTATAAAGGGGACCTACGAGCAGTACTTC. It encodes CASSIKGTYEQYF. This sequence joins TRBV19 and TRBJ2-7; D may be TRBD1 (5 bases). The V end lost 2 bases, the J end lost 2 bases, and 7 bases lay between the germline ends. CDR1 is LNHDA and CDR2 is SQIVND in the germline V gene (reference sequence). The CDR3 is 13 residues long.

The chain has TRBV5-1 and TRBJ1-5; a possible D gene is TRBD1 (5 bases). Germline lookup yields CDR1 SGHRS and CDR2 YFSETQ. V was pared by 2 bases and J by 6 bases, with 12 bases between. The CDR3 runs 14 residues. The CDR3 reads CASSFQGGVQPQHF. The CDR3 DNA follows: TGCGCCAGCAGCTTCCAGGGTGGTGTTCAGCCCCAGCATTTT. Based on the CDR3 plus reference TRBV5-1 and TRBJ1-5, the full variable domain is KAGVTQTPRYLIKTRGQQVTLSCSPISGHRSVSWYQQTPGQGLQFLFEYFSETQRNKGNFPGRFSGRQFSNSRSEMNVSTLELGDSALYLCASSFQGGVQPQHFGDGTRLSIL.

This clone has a single count. The rearrangement links TRBV3-1 (or the pseudogene TRBV3-2) to TRBJ2-7, with no clear D. Germline loops: CDR1 LGHDT, CDR2 YNNKEL (reference sequence). Trimming took 0 bases from V and 6 from J, leaving 9 bases between them. This CDR3 has 13 amino acids. DNA of the CDR3: TGTGCCAGCAGCCAAGATTTGGGGTCCGAGCAGTACGTC. This sequence encodes CASSQDLGSEQYV.

Only one count was recorded for this clone. The chain employs TRBV5-4 and TRBJ2-1, with D maybe TRBD1 (6 bases). The V end lost 5 bases, the J end lost 5 bases, and 17 bases lay between the germline ends. The length of the CDR3 is 15 residues. Germline CDR1 and CDR2: SGHNT and YYREEE (reference sequence). The DNA for the CDR3 is TGTGCCAGCAGAGTCAGGGGTGTAGGGCACAATGAGCAGTTCTTC. This codes for CASRVRGVGHNEQFF.

This chain joins TRBV2 and TRBJ1-1; possible D gene TRBD1, 5 bases. The CDR3 sequence is 15 residues long. The V gene lost 8 bases and the J gene lost 1 base, with 17 bases spanning the gap. Germline CDR1 and CDR2: SNHLY and FYNNEI. The DNA for the CDR3 is TGTGCCAGCCTAAGGATTGGGACGGGGAACACTGAAGCTTTCTTT. Translation: CASLRIGTGNTEAFF.

This clone was detected once. The genes are TRBV5-1 and TRBJ1-3; D gene unclear. The CDR3 covers 12 residues. Trimming left V 4 bases short and J 2 bases short, with 4 bases between. Germline loops: CDR1 SGHRS, CDR2 YFSETQ. The CDR3: CASSGTGNTIYF. The CDR3 nucleotides read TGCGCCAGCAGCGGTACTGGAAACACCATATATTTT.

The rearrangement uses TRBV27 and TRBJ2-7, with 7 nucleotides matching TRBD1. Unmatched junction bases numbered 2, after V lost 0 bases and J lost 3 bases. This CDR3 spans 14 amino acids. CDR1 MNHEY and CDR2 SMNVEV come from the germline V gene (reference sequence). The CDR3 DNA reads as TGTGCCAGCAGTTTATCGCAGGGGGTCTACGAGCAGTACTTC. Amino acid sequence: CASSLSQGVYEQYF.

J is TRBJ1-2 and V is TRBV11-2; D call uncertain. V lost 2 bases and J lost 4, with 8 bases in between. The CDR3 has 13 residues. CDR1 is SGHAT, CDR2 FQNNGV, per germline. The CDR3 bases are TGTGCCAGCAGCTTAAGCCAACCCTATGGCTACACCTTC. Translated: CASSLSQPYGYTF.

The chain recombines TRBV6-5 with TRBJ2-1; D ambiguous. V was pared by 5 bases and J by 0 bases, with 11 bases between. Germline CDR1 reads MNHEY; CDR2 reads SVGAGI. The CDR3 is 15 residues long. This CDR3 reads CASSPPKSSYNEQFF. DNA of the CDR3: TGTGCCAGCAGTCCCCCCAAAAGCTCCTACAATGAGCAGTTCTTC.

V gene TRBV7-9 combines with J gene TRBJ2-1; 10 bases are shared with TRBD2. Germline V gene sequence: CDR1 SEHNR, CDR2 FQNEAQ (reference sequence). V was clipped by 4 bases and J by 7 bases; unmatched bases: 13. The CDR3 covers 17 residues. This CDR3 reads CASSSSYSGGTINEQFF. The DNA for the CDR3 is TGTGCCAGCAGCTCGTCCTATAGCGGGGGGACTATAAATGAGCAGTTCTTC. The whole variable domain, filled in from reference TRBV7-9 and TRBJ2-1, reads DTGVSQNPRHKITKRGQNVTFRCDPISEHNRLYWYRQTLGQGPEFLTYFQNEAQLEKSRLLSDRFSAERPKGSFSTLEIQRTEQGDSAMYLCASSSSYSGGTINEQFFGPGTRLTVL.

The genes are TRBV6-2 or TRBV6-3 and TRBJ2-7; D perhaps matches TRBD1 (5 bases). The CDR3 runs to 14 residues. Trimming left V 2 bases short and J 0 bases short, with 8 bases between. The germline CDR1 and CDR2 sequences are MNHEY and SVGEGT. The CDR3 nucleotides are TGTGCCAGCAGTTACGGGGCAGTCTCCTACGAGCAGTACTTC. Translation gives CASSYGAVSYEQYF.

This sequence joins TRBV12-5 and TRBJ2-3; possible D gene TRBD1, 6 bases. The ends were cut back, 1 base at V and 5 bases at J, with 10 bases in the middle. The CDR3 length is 14 residues. Germline V lookup: CDR1 LGHNT, CDR2 FRNRAP. The CDR3 coding sequence is TGTGCTAGTGGTTTGGACCCACAGGGAGATACGCAGTATTTT. It is translated as CASGLDPQGDTQYF.

V gene TRBV11-2 combines with J gene TRBJ1-3; TRBD1 aligns across 8 bases. Germline lookup yields CDR1 SGHAT and CDR2 FQNNGV. The CDR3 covers 18 residues. The J segment lost 4 bases and the V segment lost 2 bases, leaving 13 bases of the junction unmatched. The CDR3, as DNA: TGTGCCAGCAGCTTAAGACAGGGGACTGTCGTGGGGGGAAACACCATATATTTT. It encodes CASSLRQGTVVGGNTIYF.

The sample holds a few counts of this clone. The V call is TRBV5-1, the J call TRBJ1-1; maybe TRBD1 (6 bases). Trimming took off 0 bases at V and 0 bases at J, with 12 bases between the two ends. The germline CDR1 and CDR2 sequences are SGHRS and YFSETQ. CDR3 length equals 16 residues. CDR3 sequence reads: CASSLGWGRMNTEAFF. In nucleotides, the CDR3 is TGCGCCAGCAGCTTGGGGTGGGGGCGGATGAACACTGAAGCTTTCTTT.

The V call is TRBV19, the J call TRBJ1-5, with 9 bases identical to TRBD1. Germline V CDR1 and CDR2: LNHDA, SQIVND (reference sequence). The trim removed 0 bases at V and 7 bases at J, leaving 7 bases unmatched. The CDR3 has 16 amino acids. CDR3 nucleotides: TGTGCCAGTAGTATAGATGGGGGGACAGGGAGGCAGCCCCAGCATTTT. Its protein is CASSIDGGTGRQPQHF.

The rearrangement uses TRBV3-1 (or the pseudogene TRBV3-2) and TRBJ1-3, with D unresolved. V lost 3 bases and J lost 0, with 15 bases in between. The germline gives CDR1 LGHDT, CDR2 YNNKEL (reference sequence). This CDR3 region has 17 residues. This CDR3 reads CASSQSARRVSGNTIYF. For the CDR3, the DNA is TGTGCCAGCAGCCAGTCCGCCCGACGGGTCTCTGGAAACACCATATATTTT.

The V and J genes are TRBV5-4 and TRBJ1-3; a possible D gene is TRBD1 (6 bases). V was cut by 1 base and J by 0 bases, with 11 bases left in between. This CDR3 region has 16 residues. Germline CDR1 is SGHNT and CDR2 is YYREEE (reference sequence). The CDR3 nucleotides are TGTGCCAGCAGCTTGCAAGGACAGCACTCTGGAAACACCATATATTTT. It codes for CASSLQGQHSGNTIYF. The full variable domain, with the rest looked up from reference TRBV5-4 and TRBJ1-3, is ETGVTQSPTHLIKTRGQQVTLRCSSQSGHNTVSWYQQALGQGPQFIFQYYREEENGRGNFPPRFSGLQFPNYSSELNVNALELDDSALYLCASSLQGQHSGNTIYFGEGSWLTVV.